Below, 12 T cell receptor beta chains from the same sample are listed, as sequenced in a study of shared clonotypes between healthy human individuals. This table comes from immunoSEQ multiplex PCR, and its TCRdb copy is limited to in-frame clones, with some not included. The sample contains about a million clones, over 75% of which appear only once. Sequenced input: memory CD4+ T cells sorted from blood. Specified subset: CD45RA-negative fraction. The receptors stem from a young man in good health.

The J gene is TRBJ2-7, the V gene TRBV18; D gene ambiguous. The CDR3 loop spans 11 amino acids. V gave up 5 bases and J gave up 5 bases, with 7 bases separating them. The germline CDR1 and CDR2 sequences are KGHSH and LQKENI. CDR3 loop: CASSSDDEQYF. In nucleotides, the CDR3 is TGTGCCAGCTCATCGGACGACGAGCAGTACTTC.

V gene TRBV6-6 combines with J gene TRBJ1-5; D is unclear. The germline V gene encodes CDR1 MNHNY and CDR2 SVGAGI (reference sequence). The CDR3 length is 12 residues. The ends were cut back, 8 bases at V and 1 base at J, with 6 bases in the middle. CDR3 residues: CASGTSNQPQHF. In nucleotides, the CDR3 is TGTGCCAGCGGAACGAGCAATCAGCCCCAGCATTTT.

The chain is built from TRBV19 and TRBJ1-1, with 7 bases lining up with TRBD1. This CDR3 has 13 residues. Trimming cost V 5 bases and J 4 bases; bases outside gene matches: 4. CDR1 and CDR2 (germline): LNHDA, SQIVND (reference sequence). The CDR3: CASSATGSTEAFF. The CDR3 DNA reads as TGTGCCAGTAGTGCGACAGGGAGCACTGAAGCTTTCTTT. Full variable domain (rest looked up from reference TRBV19 and TRBJ1-1): DGGITQSPKYLFRKEGQNVTLSCEQNLNHDAMYWYRQDPGQGLRLIYYSQIVNDFQKGDIAEGYSVSREKKESFPLTVTSAQKNPTAFYLCASSATGSTEAFFGQGTRLTVV.

The rearrangement links TRBV29-1 to TRBJ2-7, with a possible D match to TRBD1 (6 bases). The germline V and J ends were trimmed by 5 bases and 1 base, with 27 bases remaining between them. Germline V gene sequence: CDR1 SQVTM, CDR2 ANQGSEA. CDR3 length: 18 residues. This chain's CDR3 is CSVLVFRQVPLPSYEQYF. Here the CDR3 DNA reads TGCAGCGTTTTGGTATTCAGACAGGTTCCCCTCCCTTCCTACGAGCAGTACTTC.

This chain links TRBV21-1 with TRBJ2-7; no DNA check was done on the table's D call, TRBD2. TRBV21-1 is a documented pseudogene. This CDR3 has 14 residues. DNA for the CDR3: TGTGCCAGCAGCAACCGGAGTCACAAACTCGAGCAGTACTTC. Protein sequence: CASSNRSHKLEQYF.

The V gene is TRBV27, the J gene TRBJ1-1; D might be TRBD1 (6 bases). V lost 5 bases and J 4 bases, leaving 20 bases between the germline ends. The CDR3 sequence is 16 residues long. The V gene's germline CDR1 is MNHEY and CDR2 SMNVEV (reference sequence). The CDR3 protein is CASSPRQAQLSTEAFF. The CDR3 DNA follows: TGTGCCAGCAGTCCCAGACAGGCCCAGTTGAGCACTGAAGCTTTCTTT.

The rearrangement links TRBV9 to TRBJ2-1, with 11 nucleotides matching TRBD2. In germline, CDR1 is SGDLS, CDR2 YYNGEE. The CDR3 loop spans 18 amino acids. V lost 0 bases and J lost 0; bases outside the gene matches: 5. In DNA, the CDR3 is TGTGCCAGCAGCGTAGGACTAGCGGGAAGGTCCTCCTACAATGAGCAGTTCTTC. Its translation: CASSVGLAGRSSYNEQFF.

The chain joins TRBV10-2 to TRBJ1-5; no clear D. The V end was cut by 3 bases, the J end by 9 bases, with 9 bases between. This CDR3 region has 12 residues. Germline-derived CDR1 and CDR2 are WSHSY and SAAADI. The CDR3 loop reads CASSEEQRPQHF. In nucleotides, the CDR3 is TGCGCCAGCAGTGAAGAGCAGCGGCCCCAGCATTTT.

The chain employs TRBV11-2 and TRBJ2-7, with D possibly TRBD2 on 6 matching bases. Looked up from germline, CDR1 is SGHAT and CDR2 is FQNNGV. The V end lost 5 bases, the J end lost 2 bases, and 16 bases lay between the germline ends. The CDR3 loop spans 15 amino acids. For the CDR3, the DNA is TGTGCCAGCAGCAATCCGGGACTCCCTCCCTACGAGCAGTACTTC. The encoded protein is CASSNPGLPPYEQYF.

Here the CDR3 DNA reads TGTGCCAGCAGTGTGGGGGGACTAGCGGGAGTTGCCGAGCAGTACTTC. Encoded protein: CASSVGGLAGVAEQYF. The chain carries TRBV2 and TRBJ2-7, with 14 bases identical to TRBD2. Germline CDR1 is SNHLY and CDR2 is FYNNEI. The trim removed 4 bases at V and 6 bases at J, leaving 8 bases unmatched. The length of the CDR3 is 16 residues.

The sample holds a few counts of this clone. This chain connects TRBV18 to TRBJ1-2, with 8 bases that match TRBD1. Germline loops: CDR1 KGHSH, CDR2 LQKENI. This CDR3 is built from 15 residues. Trimming at V came to 2 bases and at J to 5 bases, leaving 7 bases not matched to a gene. In nucleotides, the CDR3 is TGTGCCAGCTCACCAAGGGGACAGGCCAATTATGGCTACACCTTC. It specifies CASSPRGQANYGYTF. The full variable domain, with the rest looked up from reference TRBV18 and TRBJ1-2, is NAGVMQNPRHLVRRRGQEARLRCSPMKGHSHVYWYRQLPEEGLKFMVYLQKENIIDESGMPKERFSAEFPKEGPSILRIQQVVRGDSAAYFCASSPRGQANYGYTFGSGTRLTVV.

The rearrangement links TRBV30 to TRBJ1-3; tentatively, D is TRBD1 (6 bases). The CDR3 has 13 residues. The ends were cut back, 7 bases at V and 0 bases at J, with 10 bases in the middle. Germline V CDR1 and CDR2: GTSNPN, SVGIG (reference sequence). CDR3 nucleotide sequence: TGTGCCTATCCGACAGGCTCTGGAAACACCATATATTTT. Its translation is CAYPTGSGNTIYF.